Listed below are T cell receptor beta chains from one sample, sequenced in a study of identical twins. MiXCR, applied by TCRdb to the 5' RACE reads, yields one record per CDR3 protein. Among roughly 480,000 distinct CDR3 sequences listed, 20% to 25% were seen once. This same sample was also taken into another study, of T cells expressing NK-cell markers.

The sequenced sample was CD4+ T cells sorted from blood. All receptors come from a woman aged 18-30 years in good health. CDR3s include the opening cysteine and the closing phenylalanine or tryptophan. The D gene is left open where the match is weak. Expanded clones are given a class, and other clones once, few, many or no size at all.

clone size | J gene | V gene | D gene | CDR3 protein | CDR3 DNA
- | TRBJ2-1 | TRBV20-1 | TRBD2 | CSASQTSGFYNEQFF | TGCAGTGCTAGCCAGACTAGCGGGTTCTACAATGAGCAGTTCTTC
- | TRBJ2-2 | TRBV4-3 | TRBD2 | CASSQDKAGGPGELFF | TGCGCCAGCAGCCAAGATAAAGCGGGAGGGCCCGGGGAGCTGTTTTTT
few | TRBJ2-1 | TRBV20-1 | TRBD2 | CSARDPGTSGINEQFF | TGCAGTGCTAGAGACCCCGGGACTAGCGGGATCAATGAGCAGTTCTTC
few | TRBJ2-3 | TRBV10-3 | TRBD2 | CAISGTSGLDRGDTQYF | TGTGCCATCAGTGGAACTAGCGGACTCGACCGGGGAGATACGCAGTATTTT
- | TRBJ2-7 | TRBV20-1 | - | CSAAHRRSDYEQYF | TGCAGTGCTGCCCACCGGAGATCTGACTACGAGCAGTACTTC
few | TRBJ1-2 | TRBV3-1 | - | CASSQAQGVYGYTF | TGTGCCAGCAGCCAAGCACAGGGCGTTTATGGCTACACCTTC
- | TRBJ2-3 | TRBV12-3/TRBV12-4 | - | CASSLGIATTDTQYF | TGTGCCAGCAGTTTGGGAATAGCGACGACAGATACGCAGTATTTT
- | TRBJ1-2 | TRBV12-3/TRBV12-4 | - | CASSLTRGGYTF | TGTGCCAGCAGTTTAACCCGAGGCGGCTACACCTTC
- | TRBJ2-3 | TRBV5-1 | - | CASSGEVFRTDTQYF | TGCGCCAGCAGCGGCGAAGTTTTTCGCACAGATACGCAGTATTTT
- | TRBJ1-1 | TRBV12-5 | - | CASGLGDTEAFF | TGTGCTAGTGGTTTGGGGGACACTGAAGCTTTCTTT
- | TRBJ2-3 | TRBV20-1 | - | CSARDLGAGTDTQYF | TGCAGTGCTAGAGATCTCGGGGCGGGCACAGATACGCAGTATTTT
- | TRBJ2-4 | TRBV5-1 | - | CASSYSTGAKNIQYF | TGCGCCAGCAGTTACTCCACTGGGGCCAAAAACATTCAGTACTTC
few | TRBJ2-5 | TRBV5-1 | - | CSSGGGWETQYF | TGCTCTTCCGGAGGGGGTTGGGAGACCCAGTACTTC
- | TRBJ2-1 | TRBV7-2 | - | CASSLTDISYEQFF | TGTGCCAGCAGCTTGACCGATATATCCTATGAGCAGTTCTTC
- | TRBJ2-4 | TRBV20-1 | - | CSARGNGTKNIQYF | TGCAGTGCTAGAGGTAATGGGACCAAAAACATTCAGTACTTC
- | TRBJ1-4 | TRBV20-1 | TRBD1 | CSAGQGGQEKLFF | TGCAGTGCTGGACAGGGAGGGCAGGAAAAACTGTTTTTT
- | TRBJ2-1 | TRBV14 | - | CASSSESGRRYNEQFF | TGTGCCAGCAGCTCCGAGTCAGGGAGGAGGTACAATGAGCAGTTCTTC
few | TRBJ1-2 | TRBV6-1 | - | CASSDHLNYGYTF | TGTGCCAGCAGTGACCATCTAAACTATGGCTACACCTTC
- | TRBJ2-5 | TRBV10-3 | - | CAISLMYQETQYF | TGTGCCATCAGTCTAATGTACCAAGAGACCCAGTACTTC
- | TRBJ1-4 | TRBV20-1 | - | CSARTGDKAEKLFF | TGCAGTGCTAGGACCGGGGACAAGGCTGAAAAACTGTTTTTT
- | TRBJ1-1 | TRBV29-1 | - | CSVGLRAGAFF | TGCAGCGTTGGACTTAGGGCTGGGGCTTTCTTT
- | TRBJ2-1 | TRBV6-2/TRBV6-3 | - | CASSLSAYNEQFF | TGTGCCAGCAGTCTATCCGCATACAATGAGCAGTTCTTC
few | TRBJ2-3 | TRBV29-1 | - | CSVAVTGMGDTQYF | TGCAGCGTTGCGGTGACGGGAATGGGGGATACGCAGTATTTT
many | TRBJ2-1 | TRBV5-1 | - | CASSLWGMDEQFF | TGCGCCAGCAGCTTGTGGGGAATGGATGAGCAGTTCTTC
- | TRBJ2-3 | TRBV11-2 | TRBD2 | CASSLGLALTDTQYF | TGTGCCAGCAGCTTAGGACTAGCGCTCACAGATACGCAGTATTTT
- | TRBJ2-1 | TRBV18 | TRBD2 | CASSPTGTSGSNEQFF | TGTGCCAGCTCACCGACCGGGACTAGCGGGAGTAATGAGCAGTTCTTC
- | TRBJ2-1 | TRBV6-2/TRBV6-3 | - | CASNELGEQFF | TGTGCCAGCAATGAACTTGGTGAGCAGTTCTTC
- | TRBJ2-3 | TRBV11-2 | TRBD2 | CASSSLRLAVRGTAPYF | TGTGCCAGCAGCTCCCTGAGACTAGCGGTGAGGGGTACCGCTCCGTATTTT
few | TRBJ2-5 | TRBV10-3 | - | CASKGAAVQETQYF | TGTGCCTCAAAAGGGGCAGCCGTACAAGAGACCCAGTACTTC
- | TRBJ2-1 | TRBV6-1 | - | CASSSTSRSYNEQFF | TGTGCCAGCAGCTCTACCTCCCGATCCTACAATGAGCAGTTCTTC
- | TRBJ2-3 | TRBV5-1 | - | CASRMVGQPHTQYF | TGCGCCAGCAGGATGGTCGGACAGCCCCATACGCAGTATTTT
few | TRBJ1-1 | TRBV7-2 | - | CASSLEVGGGVAEAFF | TGTGCCAGCAGCTTAGAAGTAGGAGGAGGAGTCGCTGAAGCTTTCTTT
few | TRBJ2-7 | TRBV9 | TRBD1 | CASSATGDEQYF | TGTGCCAGCAGCGCTACAGGGGACGAGCAGTACTTC
- | TRBJ2-3 | TRBV7-2 | - | CASSLEAPPDTQYF | TGTGCCAGCAGCTTAGAGGCTCCCCCGGATACGCAGTATTTT
few | TRBJ2-3 | TRBV12-5 | TRBD2 | CASGPSSGGSTDTQYF | TGTGCTAGTGGCCCCTCCAGCGGGGGTAGCACAGATACGCAGTATTTT
- | TRBJ2-4 | TRBV20-1 | - | CSAVVWRGKNIQYF | TGCAGTGCTGTTGTGTGGCGGGGCAAAAACATTCAGTACTTC
few | TRBJ2-7 | TRBV29-1 | - | CSGRDTPHEQYF | TGCAGCGGGAGGGACACCCCCCACGAGCAGTACTTC
- | TRBJ1-2 | TRBV6-5 | - | CASSPNFDYGYTF | TGTGCCAGCAGCCCAAACTTTGACTATGGCTACACCTTC
few | TRBJ2-7 | TRBV14 | TRBD2 | CASSLGLPRYEQYF | TGTGCCAGCAGCCTGGGACTACCACGTTACGAGCAGTACTTC
- | TRBJ2-1 | TRBV5-1 | - | CASSATGTYNEQFF | TGCGCCAGCAGCGCGACAGGGACTTACAATGAGCAGTTCTTC
few | TRBJ2-1 | TRBV20-1 | TRBD2 | CSASSGVYNEQFF | TGCAGTGCCTCCAGCGGGGTTTACAATGAGCAGTTCTTC
few | TRBJ1-1 | TRBV7-9 | - | CASSLGTLTEAFF | TGTGCCAGCAGCTTAGGAACCCTCACTGAAGCTTTCTTT
few | TRBJ2-2 | TRBV5-1 | TRBD1 | CASSPGQSNTGELFF | TGCGCCAGCAGCCCGGGACAGTCGAACACCGGGGAGCTGTTTTTT
few | TRBJ1-1 | TRBV25-1 | - | CASSESLRIVF | TGTGCCAGCAGTGAATCATTAAGGATTGTCTTT
few | TRBJ1-2 | TRBV5-1 | - | CASSVAGGTYGYTF | TGCGCCAGCAGCGTTGCGGGCGGAACCTATGGCTACACCTTC
once | TRBJ2-7 | TRBV11-3 | TRBD2 | CASATSGVYEQYF | TGTGCCAGCGCAACTAGCGGGGTCTACGAGCAGTACTTC
few | TRBJ2-3 | TRBV27 | - | CASSLEGRSSTDTQYF | TGTGCCAGCAGTTTAGAGGGCAGATCTAGCACAGATACGCAGTATTTT
- | TRBJ1-6 | TRBV21-1 | - | CASSGTDGRGFHNSPLHF | TGTGCCAGCAGCGGTACCGATGGAAGGGGGTTTCATAATTCACCCCTCCACTTT
- | TRBJ2-7 | TRBV12-3/TRBV12-4 | - | CASSTGLLQYF | TGTGCCAGCAGTACCGGTTTGTTACAGTACTTC
many | TRBJ1-2 | TRBV7-2 | TRBD1 | CASSPGQGTYGYTF | TGTGCCAGCAGCCCGGGACAGGGAACCTATGGCTACACCTTC
- | TRBJ2-5 | TRBV7-6 | - | CASSLGVAASQETQYF | TGTGCCAGCAGCTTAGGGGTAGCGGCAAGCCAAGAGACCCAGTACTTC
- | TRBJ1-1 | TRBV6-5 | - | CASSYDGYTEAFF | TGTGCCAGCAGTTACGATGGTTACACTGAAGCTTTCTTT